This entry is about one TCR beta chain. Looked up from germline, CDR1 is MNHEY and CDR2 is SMNVEV (reference sequence). The CDR3 runs to 16 residues. V was clipped by 6 bases and J by 6 bases; unmatched bases: 9. The record originates from a study of immune characterization of retroperitoneal liposarcoma. TCRdb reprocessed the PCR reads via MiXCR and lists one record per CDR3 protein. The repertoire consists of some 4,700 distinct CDR3 sequences, with roughly 35% occurring once and the leading ten covering about 29%. This chain links TRBV27 with TRBJ2-1; 12 positions agree with TRBD2. The sequence was obtained from a male donor with retroperitoneal liposarcoma. The sequenced sample was tumor tissue. CDR3 residues: CASSPWTSGASNEQFF. The CDR3 coding sequence is TGTGCCAGCAGCCCTTGGACTAGCGGGGCGAGCAATGAGCAGTTCTTC.